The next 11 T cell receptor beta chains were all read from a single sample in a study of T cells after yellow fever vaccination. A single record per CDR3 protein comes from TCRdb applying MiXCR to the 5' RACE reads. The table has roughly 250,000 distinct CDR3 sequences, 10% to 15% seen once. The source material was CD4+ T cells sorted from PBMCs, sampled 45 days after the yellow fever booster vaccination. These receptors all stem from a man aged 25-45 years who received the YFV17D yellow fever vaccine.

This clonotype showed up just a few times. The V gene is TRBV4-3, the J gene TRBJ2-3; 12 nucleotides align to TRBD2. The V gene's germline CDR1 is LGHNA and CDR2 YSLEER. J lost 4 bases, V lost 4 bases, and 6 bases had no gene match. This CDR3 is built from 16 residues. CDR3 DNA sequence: TGCGCCAGCAGCCGACAACTAGCGGGAGGCCCAGATACGCAGTATTTT. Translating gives CASSRQLAGGPDTQYF.

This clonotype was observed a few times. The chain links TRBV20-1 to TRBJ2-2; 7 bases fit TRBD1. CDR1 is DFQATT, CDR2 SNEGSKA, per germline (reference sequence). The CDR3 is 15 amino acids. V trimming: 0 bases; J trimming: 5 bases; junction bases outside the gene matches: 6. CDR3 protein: CSARDPRTGTGELFF. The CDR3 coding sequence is TGCAGTGCTAGAGATCCCCGGACAGGAACCGGGGAGCTGTTTTTT.

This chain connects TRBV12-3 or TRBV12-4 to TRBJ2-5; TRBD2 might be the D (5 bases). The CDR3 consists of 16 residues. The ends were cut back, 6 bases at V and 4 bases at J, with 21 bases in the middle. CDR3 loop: CASSSARVGKGETQYF. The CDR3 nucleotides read TGTGCCAGCAGCTCAGCCCGAGTCGGGAAAGGAGAGACCCAGTACTTC.

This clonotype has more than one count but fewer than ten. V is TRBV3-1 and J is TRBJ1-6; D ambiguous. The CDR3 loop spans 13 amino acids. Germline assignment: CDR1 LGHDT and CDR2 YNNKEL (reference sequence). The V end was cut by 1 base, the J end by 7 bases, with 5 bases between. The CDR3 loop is CASSQGANSPLHF. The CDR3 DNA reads TGTGCCAGCAGCCAAGGGGCCAATTCACCCCTCCACTTT.

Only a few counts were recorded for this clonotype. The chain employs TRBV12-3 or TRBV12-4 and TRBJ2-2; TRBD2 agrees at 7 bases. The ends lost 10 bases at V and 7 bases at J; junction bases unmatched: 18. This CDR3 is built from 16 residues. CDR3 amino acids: CATRLGRAREFGELFF. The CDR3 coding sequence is TGTGCCACCCGGCTAGGGCGTGCGCGGGAGTTCGGGGAGCTGTTTTTT.

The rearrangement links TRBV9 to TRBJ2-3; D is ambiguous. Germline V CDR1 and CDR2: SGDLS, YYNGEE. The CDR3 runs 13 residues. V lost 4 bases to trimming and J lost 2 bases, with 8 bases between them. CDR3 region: CASSSANTDTQYF. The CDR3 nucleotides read TGTGCCAGCAGCTCCGCCAACACAGATACGCAGTATTTT.

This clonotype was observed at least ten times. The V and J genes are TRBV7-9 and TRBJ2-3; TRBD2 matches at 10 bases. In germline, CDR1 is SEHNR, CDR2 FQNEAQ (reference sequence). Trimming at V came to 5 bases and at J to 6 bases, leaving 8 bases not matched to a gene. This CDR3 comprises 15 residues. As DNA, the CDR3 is TGTGCCAGCAGCCGAACTAGCGGGATTTTGGATACGCAGTATTTT. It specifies CASSRTSGILDTQYF.

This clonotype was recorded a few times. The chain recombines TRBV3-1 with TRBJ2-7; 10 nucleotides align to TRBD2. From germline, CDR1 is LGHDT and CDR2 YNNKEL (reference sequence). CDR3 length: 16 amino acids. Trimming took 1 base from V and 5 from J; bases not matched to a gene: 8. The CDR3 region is CASSQGRLAGVHEQYF. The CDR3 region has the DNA TGTGCCAGCAGCCAAGGGCGCCTAGCGGGAGTCCACGAGCAGTACTTC.

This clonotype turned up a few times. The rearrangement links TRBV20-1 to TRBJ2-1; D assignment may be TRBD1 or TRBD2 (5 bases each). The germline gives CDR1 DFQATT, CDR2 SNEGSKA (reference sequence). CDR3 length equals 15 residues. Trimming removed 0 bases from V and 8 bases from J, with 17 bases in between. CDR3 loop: CSARDRAGLGDEQFF. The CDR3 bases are TGCAGTGCTAGAGATCGGGCAGGGTTGGGGGATGAGCAGTTCTTC.

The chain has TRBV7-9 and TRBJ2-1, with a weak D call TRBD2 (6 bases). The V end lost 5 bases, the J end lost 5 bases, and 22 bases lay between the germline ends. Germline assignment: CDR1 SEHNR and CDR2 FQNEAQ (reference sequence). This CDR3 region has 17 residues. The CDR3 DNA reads TGTGCCAGCAGCGCTCGAACAGGTGGGGGGATTCACAATGAGCAGTTCTTC. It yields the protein CASSARTGGGIHNEQFF.

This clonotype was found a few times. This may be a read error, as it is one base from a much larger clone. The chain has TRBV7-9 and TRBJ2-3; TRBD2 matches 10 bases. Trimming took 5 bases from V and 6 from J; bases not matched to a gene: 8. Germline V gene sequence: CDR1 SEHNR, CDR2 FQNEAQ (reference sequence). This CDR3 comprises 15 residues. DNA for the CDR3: TGTGCCAGCAGCCGAACTAGCGGGATTTTTGATACGCAGTATTTT. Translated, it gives CASSRTSGIFDTQYF.